A single sample gave rise to the 14 T cell receptor beta chains below, sequenced in a study of CD8 T cells in Susac syndrome (dated by TCRdb to about 2019). The library was built by means of the immunoSEQ multiplex PCR assay. RNA was extracted using the RNeasy kit, and roughly 0.5 to 1 ug of the RNA was reverse transcribed with random hexamers. Through fastp at Q25 and MiXCR, TCRdb rebuilt clones from the public reads, retaining in-frame beta chains. Merged by CDR3 protein, the rows form single entries marked with the most common genes and DNA. The sample table records 67,000 or so distinct CDR3 sequences; around 93% of these occur just once. The top ten clones comprise about 0.14% of the sample. Sequenced sample: CD4+ T cells from PBMCs. The receptors stem from a human donor with Susac syndrome.

The chain uses TRBV29-1 and TRBJ2-1; D is possibly TRBD2 (6 bases). V lost 6 bases and J lost 5, with 17 bases in between. CDR1 is SQVTM and CDR2 is ANQGSEA in the germline V gene. This CDR3 spans 14 amino acids. The chain's CDR3 is CSVQLLLANNEQFF. For the CDR3, the DNA is TGCAGCGTCCAACTACTACTAGCTAACAATGAGCAGTTCTTC.

This chain links TRBV20-1 with TRBJ1-4; D not resolved. Germline V gene sequence: CDR1 DFQATT, CDR2 SNEGSKA (reference sequence). The length of the CDR3 is 13 residues. V dropped 7 bases and J dropped 10 bases, with 19 bases sitting between them. This CDR3 reads CSVRGGSMGKLFF. The CDR3 coding sequence is TGCAGTGTCCGGGGAGGGAGTATGGGAAAACTGTTTTTT.

The chain has TRBV28 and TRBJ1-4; 7 bases match TRBD1. There are 14 residues in the CDR3. Germline values: CDR1 MDHEN, CDR2 SYDVKM. With V trimmed by 3 bases and J by 6 bases, 4 bases remained unmatched. The CDR3 protein is CASSFLQGYEKLFF. CDR3 bases: TGTGCCAGCAGTTTCCTACAGGGGTATGAAAAACTGTTTTTT.

The chain links TRBV5-4 to TRBJ2-7, with a possible D match to TRBD1 (6 bases). Per the germline V gene, CDR1 is SGHNT and CDR2 is YYREEE (reference sequence). V was shortened by 6 bases and J by 3 bases, with 19 bases between the two germline ends. The CDR3 totals 15 residues. CDR3 loop: CASNDQGKSYYEQYF. The CDR3 nucleotides are TGTGCCAGCAACGATCAGGGGAAATCTTACTACGAGCAGTACTTC.

The chain is built from TRBV19 and TRBJ2-2; 8 bases are a match to TRBD2. This CDR3 region has 15 residues. V was clipped by 7 bases and J by 2 bases; unmatched bases: 6. CDR1 and CDR2 (germline): LNHDA, SQIVND (reference sequence). The CDR3 loop reads CASKRGLGNTGELFF. The CDR3 coding sequence is TGTGCCAGTAAGAGGGGACTAGGCAACACCGGGGAGCTGTTTTTT.

The chain combines TRBV6-6 with TRBJ2-2; tentatively, D is TRBD2 (6 bases). Germline loops: CDR1 MNHNY, CDR2 SVGAGI (reference sequence). Trimming took 3 bases from V and 3 from J, leaving 8 bases between them. CDR3 length: 14 amino acids. The CDR3 here is CASSYWGDTGELFF. The CDR3 DNA sequence: TGTGCCAGCAGTTATTGGGGGGACACCGGGGAGCTGTTTTTT.

In its sample, this clonotype was seen a few times. Germline and junction disagree at one end, which may indicate a read error. The rearrangement joins TRBV28 to TRBJ1-1, with D possibly matching TRBD1 (6 bases). This CDR3 is 14 amino acids long. The germline CDR1 and CDR2 sequences are MDHEN and SYDVKM. The CDR3, as DNA: TGTGCCAGCAGCATGACAGGTATGAACACTGAGGCTTTCTTT. The encoded protein is CASSMTGMNTEAFF.

J is TRBJ2-5 and V is TRBV9; D is possibly TRBD2 (5 bases). CDR3 size: 14 residues. Trimming took off 1 base at V and 7 bases at J, with 14 bases between the two ends. Per the germline V gene, CDR1 is SGDLS and CDR2 is YYNGEE. The CDR3 DNA follows: TGTGCCAGCAGCGTACCCCCAACAGAGGGGACCCAGTACTTC. Protein product: CASSVPPTEGTQYF.

V and J are TRBV7-9 and TRBJ2-1; a possible D gene is TRBD2 (6 bases). The CDR3 consists of 14 residues. V lost 7 bases and J 7 bases, leaving 17 bases between the germline ends. Germline CDR1 and CDR2: SEHNR and FQNEAQ (reference sequence). The CDR3 region is CASTVRGPINEQFF. In DNA, the CDR3 is TGTGCCAGCACCGTGCGGGGTCCTATAAATGAGCAGTTCTTC.

Concerning this clonotype itself: Relative to the germline gene, one junction end is altered; a read error may explain this. J is TRBJ2-2 and V is TRBV14, with TRBD1 identical over 9 bases. Looked up from germline, CDR1 is SGHDN and CDR2 is FVKESK. The length of the CDR3 is 17 residues. CDR3 coding DNA: TGTGCCAGCAGCCTCTACCCGGGACAGGGATACACCAGGGAGCTGTTTTTT. It yields the protein CASSLYPGQGYTRELFF.

The rearrangement uses TRBV5-4 and TRBJ1-5; perhaps TRBD1 as D (5 bases). V lost 7 bases to trimming and J lost 4 bases, with 15 bases between them. This CDR3 spans 14 amino acids. Germline assignment: CDR1 SGHNT and CDR2 YYREEE (reference sequence). CDR3 sequence reads: CASPGNQGNQPQHF. The CDR3 DNA reads TGTGCCAGCCCCGGGAACCAGGGTAATCAGCCCCAGCATTTT.

This chain links TRBV7-2 with TRBJ1-6, with 7 bases fitting TRBD1. This CDR3 is built from 15 residues. Trimming removed 1 base from V and 3 bases from J; junction bases left unmatched: 0. Germline V gene lookup returns CDR1 SGHTA and CDR2 FQGNSA. CDR3 in DNA: TGTGCCAGCAGCTTAGGGACAGGCTATAATTCACCCCTCCACTTT. Its translation: CASSLGTGYNSPLHF.

The rearrangement uses TRBV29-1 and TRBJ2-1; D call uncertain. The CDR3 spans 14 residues. V gave up 4 bases and J gave up 5 bases, with 15 bases separating them. Germline CDR1 SQVTM, CDR2 ANQGSEA. CDR3 amino acids: CSVGRTTLNNEQFF. CDR3 in DNA: TGCAGCGTTGGGAGAACTACTCTAAACAATGAGCAGTTCTTC.

V gene TRBV5-1 combines with J gene TRBJ2-2; D not certain. Germline CDR1 reads SGHRS; CDR2 reads YFSETQ. The CDR3 loop spans 14 amino acids. V dropped 0 bases and J dropped 3 bases, with 6 bases sitting between them. CDR3 loop: CASSLDLDTGELFF. The CDR3, as DNA: TGCGCCAGCAGCTTGGATCTGGACACCGGGGAGCTGTTTTTT.